The clone carrying this T cell receptor beta chain has a handful of counts. The antigen is undetermined. Unique molecular identifiers tagged individual cDNA molecules. TCRdb passed the 5' RACE reads through MiXCR, listing each CDR3 protein once. Of some 87,000 distinct CDR3 sequences in the sample, roughly 12% are singletons; the top ten hold about 1.1%. The data originate from a study of early T cells in non-severe SARS-CoV-2 infection. As for the study in general: Chains were not paired, and sequencing was done on bulk RNA from unsorted whole blood. Study findings and constraints: CD4 and private specificities were missed by VDJdb matching, which favored anti-spike CD8 responses.

The V segment lost 5 bases and the J segment 9 bases; nucleotides outside the gene matches: 8. This CDR3 is built from 16 residues. The chain links TRBV12-3 or TRBV12-4 to TRBJ2-1; 15 nucleotides match TRBD2. This clonotype was obtained from an adult who was a healthcare worker with PCR-confirmed SARS-CoV-2 infection or an uninfected control (not recorded which). The sequenced sample consisted of whole blood. The CDR3 DNA sequence: TGTGCCAGCAGTCCGGGACTAGCGGGGGGCGGCGGTGAGCAGTTCTTC. Amino acids: CASSPGLAGGGGEQFF.